The rows below give T cell receptor beta chains drawn from one sample of a study of cytomegalovirus exposure and HLA in healthy donors. Produced via immunoSEQ multiplex PCR; TCRdb's table is partial and in-frame only. The sample includes around 140,000 clones, 85% to 90% of them seen just once. Sequencing used PBMCs. These receptors were collected from a woman under 40 in good health and CMV-seronegative. Each CDR3 is given with its conserved first and last residue. The D gene is left open where the match is weak. Clone size is not always given. Where it is, it says once, few, many or a class for expanded clones.

j_gene: TRBJ1-1; d_gene: -; v_gene: TRBV5-6; abundance: -; CDR3nt: TGTGCCAGCAGCGGGGGGGAGGGCTTTTACACTGAAGCTTTCTTT; CDR3aa: CASSGGEGFYTEAFF
j_gene: TRBJ1-2; d_gene: TRBD1; v_gene: TRBV30; abundance: -; CDR3nt: TGTGCCTGGAGTGGGACAGGGGGCTGGGGCTACACCTTC; CDR3aa: CAWSGTGGWGYTF
j_gene: TRBJ2-3; d_gene: -; v_gene: TRBV6-6; abundance: -; CDR3nt: TGTGCCAGCAGCGGTTACGGCACAGATACGCAGTATTTT; CDR3aa: CASSGYGTDTQYF
j_gene: TRBJ1-1; d_gene: TRBD1; v_gene: TRBV7-9; abundance: -; CDR3nt: TGTGCCAGCAGCCCGGGACAGCTGAACACTGAAGCTTTCTTT; CDR3aa: CASSPGQLNTEAFF
j_gene: TRBJ1-3; d_gene: TRBD1; v_gene: TRBV6-5; abundance: few; CDR3nt: TGTGCCAGCAGGCGGACAGGGTCTGGAAACACCATATATTTT; CDR3aa: CASRRTGSGNTIYF
j_gene: TRBJ2-7; d_gene: TRBD1; v_gene: TRBV2; abundance: -; CDR3nt: TGTGCCAGCAGCTCTGGGACAGCATCTCTGTACTTC; CDR3aa: CASSSGTASLYF
j_gene: TRBJ2-7; d_gene: -; v_gene: TRBV28; abundance: -; CDR3nt: TGTGCCAGCAGTTTACTCCCAGGGATCGGCTACGAGCAGTACTTC; CDR3aa: CASSLLPGIGYEQYF
j_gene: TRBJ1-1; d_gene: TRBD1; v_gene: TRBV28; abundance: -; CDR3nt: TGTGCCAGCAGACCGCACAGGGGCACCACTGAAGCTTTCTTT; CDR3aa: CASRPHRGTTEAFF
j_gene: TRBJ1-1; d_gene: -; v_gene: TRBV30; abundance: -; CDR3nt: TGTGCCTATCAAACGGCAGGGTTGAACACTGAAGCTTTCTTT; CDR3aa: CAYQTAGLNTEAFF
j_gene: TRBJ1-1; d_gene: -; v_gene: TRBV7-9; abundance: -; CDR3nt: TGTGCCAGCAGCCCCCCGACACCTGAAGCTTTCTTT; CDR3aa: CASSPPTPEAFF
j_gene: TRBJ2-5; d_gene: TRBD1; v_gene: TRBV7-8; abundance: -; CDR3nt: TGTGCCAGCAGCCGCGCCGACAGGGTCGGGGAGACCCAGTACTTC; CDR3aa: CASSRADRVGETQYF
j_gene: TRBJ1-2; d_gene: TRBD1; v_gene: TRBV7-3; abundance: -; CDR3nt: TGTGCCAGCAGCCGGGACAGGGGGGATGGCTACACCTTC; CDR3aa: CASSRDRGDGYTF
j_gene: TRBJ2-3; d_gene: -; v_gene: TRBV5-1; abundance: -; CDR3nt: TGCGCCAGCAGCTTGGGAGGCCCCCCTAGGGATACGCAGTATTTT; CDR3aa: CASSLGGPPRDTQYF
j_gene: TRBJ2-7; d_gene: -; v_gene: TRBV6-1; abundance: once; CDR3nt: TGTGCCAGCAGTGAAGCGCTTCATCAGGGCTACGAGCAGTACTTC; CDR3aa: CASSEALHQGYEQYF
j_gene: TRBJ1-2; d_gene: TRBD1; v_gene: TRBV10-2; abundance: -; CDR3nt: TGCGCCAGCAAAAAGGGACAGAACTATGGCTACACCTTC; CDR3aa: CASKKGQNYGYTF
j_gene: TRBJ2-7; d_gene: TRBD1; v_gene: TRBV7-2; abundance: once; CDR3nt: TGTGCCAGCAGCTTACGGCCGGGACAGGGGGCTTACGAGCAGTACTTC; CDR3aa: CASSLRPGQGAYEQYF
j_gene: TRBJ2-3; d_gene: -; v_gene: TRBV7-9; abundance: -; CDR3nt: TGTGCCAGCAGCTGGGTCAGCGGTACGCAGTATTTT; CDR3aa: CASSWVSGTQYF
j_gene: TRBJ2-7; d_gene: -; v_gene: TRBV6-6; abundance: -; CDR3nt: TGTGCCAGCAGTTACTTTGGGGCTTACGAGCAGTACTTC; CDR3aa: CASSYFGAYEQYF